A selection of T cell receptor beta chains follows, all from one sample in a study of T cell responses to AZD1222 COVID-19 vaccine. Data came from immunoSEQ multiplex PCR; TCRdb stores just in-frame clones and leaves some out. Here the sample spans 100,000 to 150,000 clones, approximately 89% being singletons. This specimen was peripheral blood, taken on day 0 of AZD1222 vaccination. All receptors come from an adult in good health. Each CDR3 is given with its conserved first and last residue. The order of the fields is D gene, V gene, J gene, CDR3 protein, CDR3 DNA. D genes are given only for firm matches.

.,TRBV12-3/TRBV12-4,TRBJ1-2,CASSLANYGYTF,TGTGCCAGCAGTTTGGCTAACTATGGCTACACCTTC
.,TRBV24-1,TRBJ2-5,CATSDLWRYQETQYF,TGTGCCACCAGTGATTTGTGGAGGTACCAAGAGACCCAGTACTTC
.,TRBV6-5,TRBJ1-4,CASSYGDSSWEKLFF,TGTGCCAGCAGTTACGGAGACAGCTCTTGGGAAAAACTGTTTTTT
.,TRBV6-4,TRBJ1-1,CASSDSKKGNTEAFF,TGTGCCAGCAGTGACTCGAAAAAAGGGAACACTGAAGCTTTCTTT
.,TRBV2,TRBJ2-5,CASSEGRVGETQYF,TGTGCCAGCAGTGAAGGCAGGGTTGGAGAGACCCAGTACTTC
TRBD1,TRBV2,TRBJ2-1,CASRDRQGFYNEQFF,TGTGCCAGCAGGGACAGACAGGGATTCTACAATGAGCAGTTCTTC
.,TRBV9,TRBJ2-7,CASSVATGSSYEQYF,TGTGCCAGCAGCGTAGCGACAGGTTCCTCCTACGAGCAGTACTTC
.,TRBV5-8,TRBJ1-2,CASSGAGAMDYGYTF,TGTGCCAGCAGTGGGGCAGGGGCTATGGACTATGGCTACACCTTC
TRBD1,TRBV19,TRBJ2-1,CASSPTGWGEQFF,TGTGCCAGTAGTCCGACAGGGTGGGGTGAGCAGTTCTTC
TRBD1,TRBV20-1,TRBJ2-5,CSASRSPGQGASWETQYF,TGCAGTGCTAGTCGCAGTCCGGGGCAGGGGGCGTCCTGGGAGACCCAGTACTTC
.,TRBV19,TRBJ1-4,CASSPSISVLTNEKLFF,TGTGCCAGTAGTCCATCTATATCGGTCTTAACTAATGAAAAACTGTTTTTT
.,TRBV6-5,TRBJ2-1,CASTPQRFSYNEQFF,TGTGCCAGCACCCCTCAGCGCTTCTCTTACAATGAGCAGTTCTTC
.,TRBV9,TRBJ2-1,CASSSGTSNEQFF,TGTGCCAGCAGCTCAGGGACTTCAAATGAGCAGTTCTTC
.,TRBV15,TRBJ1-2,CATSRDRVWGYTF,TGTGCCACCAGCAGAGATCGGGTGTGGGGCTACACCTTC